Sequencing of this T cell receptor (beta chain) was carried out in a study of shared clonotypes between healthy human individuals. Study-level points and caveats: Non-shared clonotypes displayed generation probabilities falling below those of clonotypes present in all four donors.

On this clone itself: The antigen remains undetermined.

Sequencing was performed with immunoSEQ multiplex PCR; in TCRdb, only in-frame clones are kept and a portion is missing. The data show under 750,000 clones, roughly 72% seen once. The CDR3 runs to 11 residues. Germline lookup yields CDR1 MNHEY and CDR2 SVGAGI. V lost 2 bases, J lost 9 bases, and 7 bases lay in between. The TCR comes from a woman aged 25 to 39 in good health. This chain joins TRBV6-5 and TRBJ1-1; D is unclear. The sample consisted of memory CD4+ T cells sorted from blood. Subset defined: CD45RA-negative fraction. This chain's CDR3 is CASSYGNKAFF. CDR3 nucleotide sequence: TGTGCCAGCAGTTACGGCAATAAAGCTTTCTTT.